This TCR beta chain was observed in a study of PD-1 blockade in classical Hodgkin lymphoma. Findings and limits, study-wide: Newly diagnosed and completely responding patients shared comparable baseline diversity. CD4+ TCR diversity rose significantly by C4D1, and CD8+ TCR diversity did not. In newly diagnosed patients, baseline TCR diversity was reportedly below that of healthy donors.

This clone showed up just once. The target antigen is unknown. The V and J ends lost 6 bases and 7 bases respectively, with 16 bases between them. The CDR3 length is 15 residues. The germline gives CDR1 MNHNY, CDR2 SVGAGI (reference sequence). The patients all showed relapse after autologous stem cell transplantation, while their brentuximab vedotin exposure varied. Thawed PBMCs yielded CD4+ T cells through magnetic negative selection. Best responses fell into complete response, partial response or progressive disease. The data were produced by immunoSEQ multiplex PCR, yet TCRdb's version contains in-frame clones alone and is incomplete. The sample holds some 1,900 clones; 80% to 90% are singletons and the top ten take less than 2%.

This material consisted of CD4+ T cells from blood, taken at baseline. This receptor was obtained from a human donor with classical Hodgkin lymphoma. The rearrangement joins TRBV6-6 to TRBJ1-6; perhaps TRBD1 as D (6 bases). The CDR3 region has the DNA TGTGCCAGCAGCTACAGGGACACTAACAATTCACCCCTCCACTTT. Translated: CASSYRDTNNSPLHF.